A single sample is the source of the 32 T cell receptor beta chains below, sequenced in a study of Ad26.COV2.S vaccination and SARS-CoV-2 variants (dated by TCRdb to about 2021). The treatment or condition label on this specimen signifies: some 20 received Ad26.COV2.S at low or high dose, single or two shots; 5 received placebo; per-sample allocation not given. Repertoires of vaccine and placebo recipients were sequenced from samples taken on day 63 after the first injection. The library relied on the immunoSEQ multiplex PCR assay. Imported from immuneACCESS, the table was reduced by TCRdb to in-frame sequences with V and J called. These copies leave out some clones; in studies compared against another copy, an unresolved V gene accounts for under half, and the cause of the remainder is not known. This sample comprises about 440,000 clones, around 88% of them detected only once. Of the sample, 13% is held by the ten largest clones.

The specimen comprised peripheral blood, sampled in a trial of Ad26.COV2.S vaccine versus placebo. The origin of the receptors is a person between 18 and 60 years old who received the Ad26.COV2.S COVID-19 vaccine or a placebo.

The chain links TRBV6-1 to TRBJ1-2, with D possibly TRBD1 on 6 matching bases. V was trimmed by 1 base and J by 7 bases, leaving 22 bases between them. The CDR3 spans 17 residues. Looked up from germline, CDR1 is MNHNS and CDR2 is SASEGT. The CDR3 here is CASSEEGGAPPAGGYTF. The CDR3 region has the DNA TGTGCCAGCAGTGAAGAGGGGGGGGCCCCCCCGGCTGGTGGCTACACCTTC.

This sequence joins TRBV19 and TRBJ1-1; D is uncertain. The V end was cut by 6 bases, the J end by 7 bases, with 12 bases between. Germline CDR1 LNHDA, CDR2 SQIVND (reference sequence). The CDR3 runs to 12 residues. DNA for the CDR3: TGTGCCAGTAGGACACCGGCCGTTGAAGCTTTCTTT. This translates into CASRTPAVEAFF.

The chain carries TRBV6-5 and TRBJ2-7; D may be TRBD1 (6 bases). The CDR3 totals 14 residues. The germline V and J ends were trimmed by 6 bases and 1 base, with 13 bases remaining between them. Germline values: CDR1 MNHEY, CDR2 SVGAGI. The CDR3 DNA is TGTGCCAGCAGCCATACCGGGACATCCTACGAGCAGTACTTC. It encodes CASSHTGTSYEQYF.

The chain links TRBV28 to TRBJ2-3, with 9 bases lining up with TRBD1. V trimming: 4 bases; J trimming: 5 bases; junction bases outside the gene matches: 10. In germline, CDR1 is MDHEN, CDR2 SYDVKM. This CDR3 region has 16 residues. CDR3 region: CASSSLQGARRDTQYF. CDR3 in DNA: TGTGCCAGCAGTTCCCTACAGGGGGCGCGTAGAGATACGCAGTATTTT.

This chain connects TRBV9 to TRBJ2-1, with a tentative D call TRBD2 (6 bases). V was trimmed by 4 bases and J by 2 bases, leaving 13 bases between them. The germline V gene encodes CDR1 SGDLS and CDR2 YYNGEE. The CDR3 spans 15 residues. CDR3: CASSLTGDTYNEQFF. Written as DNA, the CDR3 is TGTGCCAGCAGCTTAACGGGAGATACCTACAATGAGCAGTTCTTC.

V gene TRBV5-4 combines with J gene TRBJ2-7, with D tentatively TRBD1 or TRBD2 (5 bases each). This CDR3 comprises 16 residues. The V and J ends lost 4 bases and 9 bases respectively, with 26 bases between them. Germline values: CDR1 SGHNT, CDR2 YYREEE (reference sequence). In nucleotides, the CDR3 is TGTGCCAGCAGCCGACCGGGACGGGACGGGGACCGGGGGCAGTACTTC. Its translation is CASSRPGRDGDRGQYF.

This chain uses TRBV4-1 with TRBJ1-2; D ambiguous. The CDR3 has 19 amino acids. V lost 0 bases and J lost 0, with 20 bases in between. The germline gives CDR1 MGHRA, CDR2 YSYEKL. The CDR3 protein is CASSQETPPTSFPNYGYTF. For the CDR3, the DNA is TGCGCCAGCAGCCAAGAGACCCCCCCCACGTCGTTTCCTAACTATGGCTACACCTTC.

V gene TRBV7-3 combines with J gene TRBJ2-1; D possibly corresponds to TRBD1 (5 bases). The length of the CDR3 is 15 residues. Germline V gene lookup returns CDR1 SGHTA and CDR2 FQGTGA. The V gene lost 5 bases and the J gene lost 3 bases, with 14 bases spanning the gap. CDR3 residues: CASSPQGAVYNEQFF. The CDR3 nucleotides read TGTGCCAGCAGCCCCCAGGGCGCCGTCTACAATGAGCAGTTCTTC.

In its sample, this clone was seen once. The J gene is TRBJ1-3, the V gene TRBV28; weak D call: TRBD1 (6 bases). The CDR3 spans 15 residues. The V and J ends lost 5 bases and 3 bases respectively, with 14 bases between them. Germline V gene lookup returns CDR1 MDHEN and CDR2 SYDVKM. The CDR3 protein is CASSAMGGGGNTIYF. The CDR3 DNA is TGTGCCAGCAGTGCGATGGGGGGCGGTGGAAACACCATATATTTT.

The chain uses TRBV14 and TRBJ2-1; D gene uncertain. Trimming removed 0 bases at V and 5 bases at J, with 11 bases between. The CDR3 length is 15 residues. The V gene's germline CDR1 is SGHDN and CDR2 FVKESK. CDR3 DNA sequence: TGTGCCAGCAGCCAAGAAGTTCTGGGCCACAATGAGCAGTTCTTC. It codes for CASSQEVLGHNEQFF.

The rearrangement uses TRBV6-5 and TRBJ2-5; D unresolved. The germline V gene has CDR1 MNHEY and CDR2 SVGAGI. The CDR3 extends over 13 amino acids. Trimming stripped 0 bases from V and 4 bases from J, with 6 bases between. The CDR3 bases are TGTGCCAGCAGTTACTCTCCCAGAGAGACCCAGTACTTC. Amino acids: CASSYSPRETQYF.

The rearrangement links TRBV19 to TRBJ1-4; D unclear. Trimming shortened V by 10 bases and J by 10 bases, and 25 bases separated the two germline ends. CDR3 size: 15 residues. The germline gives CDR1 LNHDA, CDR2 SQIVND (reference sequence). The CDR3 region is CATSNGGQAKGKLFF. The CDR3 DNA reads TGTGCCACCTCCAATGGCGGGCAGGCCAAAGGAAAACTGTTTTTT.

The chain recombines TRBV9 with TRBJ2-7, with D perhaps TRBD1 or TRBD2 (5 bases each). Trimming stripped 0 bases from V and 2 bases from J, with 9 bases between. The CDR3 is 14 residues long. CDR1 and CDR2 from the germline V gene are SGDLS and YYNGEE. The CDR3 sequence: CASSVARDPYEQYF. CDR3 DNA: TGTGCCAGCAGCGTAGCGAGGGACCCCTACGAGCAGTACTTC.

This clone appeared a single time. The rearrangement joins TRBV7-2 to TRBJ2-2; TRBD2 matches 12 bases. The V gene's germline CDR1 is SGHTA and CDR2 FQGNSA. Trimming cost V 5 bases and J 7 bases; bases outside gene matches: 14. CDR3 length: 18 amino acids. In nucleotides, the CDR3 is TGTGCCAGCAGCCCCCGGCTAGCGGGAGGGCCGGGGGGCGGGGAGCTGTTTTTT. Its translation: CASSPRLAGGPGGGELFF.

The chain combines TRBV29-1 with TRBJ2-2, with 9 bases matching TRBD2. V gave up 5 bases and J gave up 5 bases; unmatched junction bases: 12. Germline V CDR1 and CDR2: SQVTM, ANQGSEA. The CDR3 runs 16 residues. DNA for the CDR3: TGCAGCGTTAACGTAGCGGGAGTCGGGGGTACCGGGGAGCTGTTTTTT. Its translation is CSVNVAGVGGTGELFF.

The V and J genes are TRBV5-1 and TRBJ2-7; no definite D call. The length of the CDR3 is 15 residues. V lost 1 base and J lost 0, with 11 bases in between. The germline V gene encodes CDR1 SGHRS and CDR2 YFSETQ. The CDR3 protein is CASSLLAGPSYEQYF. The CDR3 DNA reads TGCGCCAGCAGCTTGTTGGCAGGACCCTCCTACGAGCAGTACTTC. Using reference TRBV5-1 and TRBJ2-7 for the parts outside the CDR3, the full variable domain is KAGVTQTPRYLIKTRGQQVTLSCSPISGHRSVSWYQQTPGQGLQFLFEYFSETQRNKGNFPGRFSGRQFSNSRSEMNVSTLELGDSALYLCASSLLAGPSYEQYFGPGTRLTVT.

This rearrangement joins TRBV6-2 or TRBV6-3 to TRBJ2-2; D is unclear. The CDR3 covers 12 residues. V gave up 2 bases and J gave up 6 bases, with 4 bases separating them. Germline CDR1 reads MNHEY; CDR2 reads SVGEGT. CDR3 DNA sequence: TGTGCCAGCAGTTACCCATCCGGGGAGCTGTTTTTT. Translated, it gives CASSYPSGELFF.

The rearrangement links TRBV28 to TRBJ1-3; perhaps TRBD1 as D (5 bases). This CDR3 has 16 amino acids. V was shortened by 3 bases and J by 0 bases, with 12 bases between the two germline ends. Per germline, CDR1 MDHEN and CDR2 SYDVKM. CDR3 sequence reads: CASSLRGGNSGNTIYF. The DNA of the CDR3 is TGTGCCAGCAGTTTGAGGGGCGGAAACTCTGGAAACACCATATATTTT.

The CDR3 nucleotides read TGTGCCAGCAGCCAAGAGGGGCTAGCTTACAATGAGCAGTTCTTC. Its translation: CASSQEGLAYNEQFF. The rearrangement uses TRBV3-1 (or the pseudogene TRBV3-2) and TRBJ2-1; tentatively, D is TRBD1 or TRBD2 (5 bases each). With 0 bases removed from V and 4 bases from J, the gap between germline ends came to 10 bases. The CDR3 spans 15 residues. CDR1 is LGHDT, CDR2 YNNKEL, per germline (reference sequence).

This clone was detected a few times. The chain couples TRBV5-4 to TRBJ2-3; 8 nucleotides agree with TRBD2. The germline V gene has CDR1 SGHNT and CDR2 YYREEE (reference sequence). J lost 4 bases, V lost 6 bases, and 7 bases had no gene match. CDR3 length: 14 residues. The CDR3 is CASTERTSSDTQYF. CDR3 DNA: TGTGCCAGCACCGAAAGGACTAGCTCAGATACGCAGTATTTT.

Worth noting for this clone: The sample has other DNA sequences that encode this CDR3 too. This chain joins TRBV28 and TRBJ1-1, with D uncertain. Per the germline V gene, CDR1 is MDHEN and CDR2 is SYDVKM. V lost 1 base to trimming and J lost 9 bases, with 9 bases between them. CDR3 length: 12 amino acids. The CDR3 nucleotides are TGTGCCAGCAGTTTATTGGGAGGGAAAGCTTTCTTT. It encodes CASSLLGGKAFF. Variable domain in full (rest from reference TRBV28 and TRBJ1-1): DVKVTQSSRYLVKRTGEKVFLECVQDMDHENMFWYRQDPGLGLRLIYFSYDVKMKEKGDIPEGYSVSREKKERFSLILESASTNQTSMYLCASSLLGGKAFFGQGTRLTVV.

This clone was counted a single time. CDR3 DNA sequence: TGTGCCACCAGCCCCTCCACGGGTACGCAGTATTTT. This translates into CATSPSTGTQYF. The chain is built from TRBV24-1 and TRBJ2-3; D ambiguous. CDR1 and CDR2 from the germline V gene are KGHDR and SFDVKD. The CDR3 spans 12 residues. Trimming cost V 7 bases and J 8 bases, with 12 bases left between them.

The CDR3 bases are TGCGCCAGCAGCAACTCGGGGAGCTCCTATAATTCACCCCTCCACTTT. Protein: CASSNSGSSYNSPLHF. The chain combines TRBV5-1 with TRBJ1-6; D unclear. The CDR3 covers 16 residues. V was cut by 4 bases and J by 0 bases, with 11 bases left in between. From germline, CDR1 is SGHRS and CDR2 YFSETQ.

This clone is a singleton in its sample. The V gene is TRBV28, the J gene TRBJ1-6; TRBD1 agrees at 7 bases. This CDR3 is built from 13 residues. Looked up from germline, CDR1 is MDHEN and CDR2 is SYDVKM. V lost 7 bases and J lost 5; bases outside the gene matches: 2. The CDR3 sequence: CASIGTDNSPLHF. CDR3 sequence (DNA): TGTGCCAGCATCGGGACAGATAATTCACCCCTCCACTTT.

The chain couples TRBV30 to TRBJ2-7; 13 nucleotides align to TRBD2. J gave up 4 bases and V 4 bases, and 1 base lay outside the gene matches. The CDR3 spans 13 residues. CDR1 GTSNPN and CDR2 SVGIG come from the germline V gene (reference sequence). In nucleotides, the CDR3 is TGTGCCTGGAAGACTAGCGGGAGGTACGAGCAGTACTTC. It encodes CAWKTSGRYEQYF. Based on the CDR3 plus reference TRBV30 and TRBJ2-7, the full variable domain is SQTIHQWPATLVQPVGSPLSLECTVEGTSNPNLYWYRQAAGRGLQLLFYSVGIGQISSEVPQNLSASRPQDRQFILSSKKLLLSDSGFYLCAWKTSGRYEQYFGPGTRLTVT.

V usage is TRBV28 and J usage is TRBJ1-2; the D is unclear. This CDR3 contains 15 residues. Trimming shortened V by 8 bases and J by 1 base, and 17 bases separated the two germline ends. The germline gives CDR1 MDHEN, CDR2 SYDVKM. The CDR3 loop is CASESPPRGNYGYTF. For the CDR3, the DNA is TGTGCCAGCGAGTCCCCGCCCCGGGGTAACTATGGCTACACCTTC.

The chain joins TRBV5-6 to TRBJ2-5; 7 bases are shared with TRBD2. This CDR3 comprises 15 residues. With V trimmed by 3 bases and J by 0 bases, 5 bases remained unmatched. Germline V gene lookup returns CDR1 SGHDT and CDR2 YYEEEE. The CDR3 sequence is CASSSGREYQETQYF. The CDR3 nucleotides read TGTGCCAGCAGCTCGGGGCGGGAGTACCAAGAGACCCAGTACTTC. The whole variable domain, filled in from reference TRBV5-6 and TRBJ2-5, reads DAGVTQSPTHLIKTRGQQVTLRCSPKSGHDTVSWYQQALGQGPQFIFQYYEEEERQRGNFPDRFSGHQFPNYSSELNVNALLLGDSALYLCASSSGREYQETQYFGPGTRLLVL.

CDR3 protein: CASSLTWRGDTEAFF. The CDR3, as DNA: TGTGCCAGCAGTTTAACGTGGAGAGGTGACACTGAAGCTTTCTTT. V and J are TRBV27 and TRBJ1-1; D is unclear. CDR3 size: 15 residues. V dropped 2 bases and J dropped 3 bases, with 13 bases sitting between them. Germline V lookup: CDR1 MNHEY, CDR2 SMNVEV (reference sequence).

The gene calls are TRBV19 and TRBJ2-4; unclear D gene. Germline CDR1 reads LNHDA; CDR2 reads SQIVND (reference sequence). The CDR3 length is 16 residues. V lost 4 bases to trimming and J lost 1 base, with 14 bases between them. This chain's CDR3 is CASSTLRSGAKNIQYF. The CDR3 DNA follows: TGTGCCAGTAGTACCCTTAGGTCCGGGGCCAAAAACATTCAGTACTTC. Full variable domain (outside the CDR3, taken from reference TRBV19 and TRBJ2-4): DGGITQSPKYLFRKEGQNVTLSCEQNLNHDAMYWYRQDPGQGLRLIYYSQIVNDFQKGDIAEGYSVSREKKESFPLTVTSAQKNPTAFYLCASSTLRSGAKNIQYFGAGTRLSVL.

The CDR3 DNA sequence: TGTGCCACCAGCCGATACCAAGAGACCCAGTACTTC. It yields the protein CATSRYQETQYF. The rearrangement links TRBV15 to TRBJ2-5; D not resolved. V lost 5 bases and J 0 bases, leaving 4 bases between the germline ends. The CDR3 is made up of 12 amino acids. Germline CDR1 LNHNV, CDR2 YYDKDF (reference sequence). The entire variable domain, with the rest obtained from reference TRBV15 and TRBJ2-5, is as follows: DAMVIQNPRYQVTQFGKPVTLSCSQTLNHNVMYWYQQKSSQAPKLLFHYYDKDFNNEADTPDNFQSRRPNTSFCFLDIRSPGLGDTAMYLCATSRYQETQYFGPGTRLLVL.

This chain connects TRBV2 to TRBJ2-7; D possibly uses TRBD1 or TRBD2 (5 bases each). The CDR3 totals 14 residues. CDR1 and CDR2 from the germline V gene are SNHLY and FYNNEI. With 8 bases removed from V and 4 bases from J, the gap between germline ends came to 18 bases. The CDR3 loop reads CASSRGLGVYEQYF. The CDR3 DNA sequence: TGTGCCAGCTCCCGGGGATTGGGGGTGTACGAGCAGTACTTC.

The chain is built from TRBV19 and TRBJ1-1; D possibly corresponds to TRBD1 (6 bases). The CDR3 is 13 residues long. The V end lost 5 bases, the J end lost 10 bases, and 17 bases lay between the germline ends. Germline V gene sequence: CDR1 LNHDA, CDR2 SQIVND (reference sequence). CDR3 region: CASSLAGDIGAFF. The CDR3, as DNA: TGTGCCAGTAGTCTGGCAGGGGATATAGGAGCTTTCTTT. Full variable domain (outside the CDR3, taken from reference TRBV19 and TRBJ1-1): DGGITQSPKYLFRKEGQNVTLSCEQNLNHDAMYWYRQDPGQGLRLIYYSQIVNDFQKGDIAEGYSVSREKKESFPLTVTSAQKNPTAFYLCASSLAGDIGAFFGQGTRLTVV.